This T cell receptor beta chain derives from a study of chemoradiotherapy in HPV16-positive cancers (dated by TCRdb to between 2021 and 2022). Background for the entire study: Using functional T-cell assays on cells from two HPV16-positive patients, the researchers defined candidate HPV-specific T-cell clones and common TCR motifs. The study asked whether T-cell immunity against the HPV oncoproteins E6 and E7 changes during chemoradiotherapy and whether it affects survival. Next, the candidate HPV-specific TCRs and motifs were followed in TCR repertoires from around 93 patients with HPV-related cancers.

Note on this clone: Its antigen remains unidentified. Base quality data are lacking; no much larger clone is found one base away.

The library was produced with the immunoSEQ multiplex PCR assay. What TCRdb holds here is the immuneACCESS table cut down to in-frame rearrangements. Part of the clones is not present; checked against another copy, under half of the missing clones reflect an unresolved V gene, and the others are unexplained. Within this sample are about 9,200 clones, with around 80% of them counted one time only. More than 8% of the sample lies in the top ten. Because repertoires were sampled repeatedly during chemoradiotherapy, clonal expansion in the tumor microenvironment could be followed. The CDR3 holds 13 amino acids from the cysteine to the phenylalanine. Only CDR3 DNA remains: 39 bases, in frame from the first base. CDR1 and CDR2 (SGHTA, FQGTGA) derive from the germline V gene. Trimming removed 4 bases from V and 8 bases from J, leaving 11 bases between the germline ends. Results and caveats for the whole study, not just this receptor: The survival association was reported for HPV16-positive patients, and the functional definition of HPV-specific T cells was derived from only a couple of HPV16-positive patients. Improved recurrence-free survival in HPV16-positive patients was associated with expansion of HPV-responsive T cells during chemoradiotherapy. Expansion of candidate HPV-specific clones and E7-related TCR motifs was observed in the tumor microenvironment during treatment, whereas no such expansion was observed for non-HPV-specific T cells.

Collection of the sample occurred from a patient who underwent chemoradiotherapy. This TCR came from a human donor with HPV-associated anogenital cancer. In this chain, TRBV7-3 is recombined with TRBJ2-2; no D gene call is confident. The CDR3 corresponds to CASSSVSFGELFF. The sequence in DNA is TGTGCCAGCAGCTCTGTTAGTTTTGGGGAGCTGTTTTTT.